This T cell receptor (beta chain) was found in a study of blood T cell repertoires in COVID-19. Overall study context: The origin of the acute and convalescent COVID-19 samples was the United States, Italy and Spain.

Source study methods: How many nucleated cells were present was estimated from reference gene primer amplification. Measured with immunoSEQ multiplex PCR; TCRdb has only the in-frame clones, and not every one. D and trimming were read from the DNA, whereas the V and J calls and clone size are those reported in that table. The data hold about 87,000 clones, with approximately 71% observed a single time. The J segment lost 3 bases and the V segment lost 0 bases, leaving 9 bases of the junction unmatched. From germline, CDR1 is SGDLS and CDR2 YYNGEE. The CDR3 length is 18 residues. The TCR sequence derives from a woman aged 45-59 years with acute or convalescent COVID-19. The specimen sequenced was peripheral blood. The chain links TRBV9 to TRBJ2-3, with 11 nucleotides matching TRBD2. DNA of the CDR3: TGTGCCAGCAGCGTAGGCGGTCTAGCGGGGGGTGGGACAGATACGCAGTATTTT. It specifies CASSVGGLAGGGTDTQYF.